Following are 22 T cell receptor beta chains from one sample sequenced in a study of T-cell reconstitution after alpha-beta-depleted transplantation in children. The library targeted TCRbeta and was prepared with unique molecular identifiers. TCRdb redid the calling of the PCR reads with MiXCR, one entry per CDR3 protein. The sample lists around 410,000 distinct CDR3 sequences, approximately 10% occurring once. Sequencing was performed on PBMCs from the stem cell graft donor, taken from the stem cell graft. These receptors were collected from a human donor who donated a stem cell graft to a child with acute myeloid leukemia.

This clonotype was seen a few times. V is TRBV6-5 and J is TRBJ2-7; perhaps TRBD1 as D (5 bases). Germline assignment: CDR1 MNHEY and CDR2 SVGAGI. Trimming took 2 bases from V and 4 from J, leaving 15 bases between them. The CDR3 totals 15 residues. CDR3 residues: CASSYPQQGWYEQYF. CDR3 sequence (DNA): TGTGCCAGCAGTTACCCTCAGCAGGGCTGGTACGAGCAGTACTTC.

The chain uses TRBV12-3 or TRBV12-4 and TRBJ2-3; TRBD1 matches 10 bases. Trimming at V came to 5 bases and at J to 2 bases, leaving 4 bases not matched to a gene. This CDR3 has 15 amino acids. The CDR3, as DNA: TGTGCCAGCAGTAGCGACAGGGGGCCCACAGATACGCAGTATTTT. It is translated as CASSSDRGPTDTQYF.

CDR3 sequence: CASSRQGPGELFF. CDR3 nucleotides: TGTGCCAGCAGTAGGCAGGGGCCCGGGGAGCTGTTTTTT. V is TRBV12-3 or TRBV12-4 and J is TRBJ2-2, with a weak D call TRBD1 (6 bases). This CDR3 has 13 residues. The V end lost 5 bases, the J end lost 6 bases, and 10 bases lay between the germline ends.

The chain combines TRBV6-2 or TRBV6-3 with TRBJ1-1; D is perhaps TRBD1 (6 bases). Trimming left V 2 bases short and J 8 bases short, with 12 bases between. This CDR3 is built from 13 residues. Per the germline V gene, CDR1 is MNHEY and CDR2 is SVGEGT. This CDR3 reads CASSYNPGQEAFF. The CDR3 DNA is TGTGCCAGCAGTTACAACCCCGGACAGGAAGCTTTCTTT.

The V gene is TRBV20-1, the J gene TRBJ1-2; D is unresolved. Per germline, CDR1 DFQATT and CDR2 SNEGSKA (reference sequence). The CDR3 contains 13 residues. The V end was cut by 6 bases, the J end by 5 bases, with 16 bases between. The CDR3 nucleotides are TGCAGTGCCTTACTCCGGGCTGATTATGGCTACACCTTC. Translation gives CSALLRADYGYTF.

This clonotype occurred many times. This chain joins TRBV7-3 and TRBJ2-2; unclear D gene. CDR3 length equals 12 residues. Per germline, CDR1 SGHTA and CDR2 FQGTGA. With 1 base removed from V and 6 bases from J, the gap between germline ends came to 3 bases. CDR3: CASSLISGELFF. In nucleotides, the CDR3 is TGTGCCAGCAGCTTAATCTCCGGGGAGCTGTTTTTT.

This clonotype was picked up a small number of times. The chain combines TRBV27 with TRBJ1-1; 9 bases line up with TRBD1. Germline CDR1 is MNHEY and CDR2 is SMNVEV (reference sequence). The CDR3 totals 13 residues. V shed 5 bases and J 6 bases; nucleotides not matched to a gene: 4. The chain's CDR3 is CASSVGTGPEAFF. The DNA for the CDR3 is TGTGCCAGCAGTGTTGGGACAGGGCCTGAAGCTTTCTTT.

This clonotype was observed a few times. The chain uses TRBV10-3 and TRBJ1-1; weak D call: TRBD1 (5 bases). Trimming removed 2 bases at V and 2 bases at J, with 12 bases between. Per the germline V gene, CDR1 is ENHRY and CDR2 is SYGVKD. CDR3 length equals 15 residues. The CDR3 region has the DNA TGTGCCATCAGTGAGGGGGAAGGGGCTAACACTGAAGCTTTCTTT. This translates into CAISEGEGANTEAFF.

The CDR3 protein is CASSLGAGDEQFF. For the CDR3, the DNA is TGCGCCAGCAGCTTGGGGGCAGGGGATGAGCAGTTCTTC. V and J are TRBV5-1 and TRBJ2-1; D may be TRBD1 (6 bases). CDR3 length equals 13 residues. Per the germline V gene, CDR1 is SGHRS and CDR2 is YFSETQ. Trimming took off 0 bases at V and 8 bases at J, with 9 bases between the two ends.

The chain recombines TRBV30 with TRBJ1-1; D remains ambiguous. Deletions cut 2 bases from V and 7 bases from J, with 17 bases between. Germline-derived CDR1 and CDR2 are GTSNPN and SVGIG (reference sequence). The CDR3 runs 14 residues. CDR3 bases: TGTGCCTGGAGTCCGCCGTCCGGTATTGTTGAAGCTTTCTTT. This translates into CAWSPPSGIVEAFF. Full variable domain (outside the CDR3, taken from reference TRBV30 and TRBJ1-1): SQTIHQWPATLVQPVGSPLSLECTVEGTSNPNLYWYRQAAGRGLQLLFYSVGIGQISSEVPQNLSASRPQDRQFILSSKKLLLSDSGFYLCAWSPPSGIVEAFFGQGTRLTVV.

This clonotype was found a few times. CDR3 loop: CAISEFPLDVDWANVLTF. CDR3 bases: TGTGCCATCAGTGAGTTCCCCCTGGACGTCGACTGGGCCAACGTCCTGACTTTC. The gene calls are TRBV10-3 and TRBJ2-6; D is ambiguous. V was clipped by 1 base and J by 5 bases, with 18 bases between them. CDR1 is ENHRY, CDR2 SYGVKD, per germline. This CDR3 is 18 amino acids long.

This clonotype was counted between two and nine times. The V and J genes are TRBV7-9 and TRBJ2-2; D unclear. CDR1 is SEHNR, CDR2 FQNEAQ, per germline (reference sequence). Trimming stripped 5 bases from V and 3 bases from J, with 13 bases between. The CDR3 runs to 15 residues. The CDR3 DNA sequence: TGTGCCAGCAGCCCCGGGTCGGGCCACACCGGGGAGCTGTTTTTT. Translated, it gives CASSPGSGHTGELFF.

The CDR3 reads CATGVKGYTEAFF. CDR3 DNA: TGTGCCACGGGGGTAAAAGGGTACACTGAAGCTTTCTTT. This chain links TRBV15 with TRBJ1-1; perhaps TRBD1 as D (5 bases). V lost 9 bases and J lost 3, with 14 bases in between. This CDR3 has 13 amino acids. Germline CDR1 and CDR2: LNHNV and YYDKDF (reference sequence).

This clonotype has just a few counts. The genes are TRBV7-8 and TRBJ2-2; D is unclear. V shed 1 base and J shed 4 bases, with 10 bases lying between them. Germline V gene sequence: CDR1 SGHVS, CDR2 FQNEAQ. The CDR3 spans 15 residues. The CDR3 reads CASSLGQTRTGELFF. CDR3 nucleotides: TGTGCCAGCAGCTTAGGGCAGACCCGCACCGGGGAGCTGTTTTTT.

V usage is TRBV5-6 and J usage is TRBJ2-2, with a weak D call TRBD1 (6 bases). Trimming took off 3 bases at V and 6 bases at J, with 12 bases between the two ends. Germline values: CDR1 SGHDT, CDR2 YYEEEE. The CDR3 is 14 amino acids. CDR3 DNA: TGTGCCAGCAGCTCCGGACAGTTCTCCGGGGAGCTGTTTTTT. Residues: CASSSGQFSGELFF.

This clonotype has more than one count but fewer than ten. The chain links TRBV6-1 to TRBJ1-2, with TRBD1 matching over 10 bases. Germline V gene data show CDR1 as MNHNS and CDR2 as SASEGT. J gave up 6 bases and V 8 bases, and 12 bases lay outside the gene matches. The CDR3 consists of 15 residues. CDR3 region: CASGAGDRGWNGYTF. CDR3 nucleotides: TGTGCCAGCGGAGCCGGGGACAGGGGTTGGAATGGCTACACCTTC.

The sample holds many counts of this clonotype. V is TRBV10-3 and J is TRBJ2-1, with D possibly matching TRBD2 (6 bases). The length of the CDR3 is 12 residues. Germline CDR1 is ENHRY and CDR2 is SYGVKD. V was trimmed by 5 bases and J by 7 bases, leaving 9 bases between them. The CDR3 sequence is CAISLAGNEQFF. The CDR3 region has the DNA TGTGCCATCAGTTTGGCGGGGAATGAGCAGTTCTTC.

This clonotype was recorded at least ten times. This sequence joins TRBV7-2 and TRBJ2-2; D call uncertain. The CDR3 covers 15 residues. Germline V lookup: CDR1 SGHTA, CDR2 FQGNSA. Trimming left V 1 base short and J 1 base short, with 7 bases between. CDR3 DNA: TGTGCCAGCAGCTTAGGGGTCTTGAACACCGGGGAGCTGTTTTTT. Translation gives CASSLGVLNTGELFF.

This chain connects TRBV4-1 to TRBJ2-7; the D gene is possibly TRBD1 (5 bases). The V end lost 0 bases, the J end lost 7 bases, and 13 bases lay between the germline ends. There are 14 residues in the CDR3. The V gene's germline CDR1 is MGHRA and CDR2 YSYEKL. The CDR3 bases are TGCGCCAGCAGCCAAGATCCCAGGGCCGGAGAGCAGTACTTC. Amino acids: CASSQDPRAGEQYF.

As to this clonotype: Being one base from a much bigger clone, this may be a read error. The chain has TRBV20-1 and TRBJ2-1, with TRBD2 identical over 8 bases. The CDR3 runs 14 residues. CDR1 is DFQATT, CDR2 SNEGSKA, per germline (reference sequence). Written as DNA, the CDR3 is TGCAGTGCTAGAGCGGGGGGGCGGGGCAATGAGCATTTCTTC. It codes for CSARAGGRGNEHFF.

This chain connects TRBV10-3 to TRBJ2-3; D is ambiguous. The ends were cut back, 7 bases at V and 0 bases at J, with 8 bases in the middle. The germline V gene has CDR1 ENHRY and CDR2 SYGVKD. The CDR3 sequence is 13 residues long. The CDR3 DNA follows: TGTGCCATCATGGGCAGTAGCACAGATACGCAGTATTTT. This sequence encodes CAIMGSSTDTQYF.

The chain employs TRBV7-2 and TRBJ2-1, with 12 bases matching TRBD1. Trimming cost V 5 bases and J 6 bases; bases outside gene matches: 8. Germline CDR1 and CDR2: SGHTA and FQGNSA. This CDR3 contains 16 residues. In DNA form, the CDR3 reads TGTGCCAGCAGCCAACAACCGGGACAGGGGGCCAATGAGCAGTTCTTC. Translating gives CASSQQPGQGANEQFF.